These 9 T cell receptor beta chains were all obtained from the same sample, sequenced in a study of blood T cell repertoires in COVID-19. This table comes from immunoSEQ multiplex PCR, and its TCRdb copy is limited to in-frame clones, with some not included. The data show 140,000 to 150,000 clones, with 87% seen just once and around 38% held by the top ten. The sequenced sample consisted of peripheral blood. The receptor source for this set is a man aged 50 to 59 who had recovered from COVID-19.

This chain links TRBV5-1 with TRBJ2-1; D not resolved. CDR1 is SGHRS, CDR2 YFSETQ, per germline. V was clipped by 2 bases and J by 0 bases, with 12 bases between them. The CDR3 length is 16 residues. The CDR3 sequence is CASSLATASSYNEQFF. In DNA, the CDR3 is TGCGCCAGCAGCTTAGCCACAGCCAGCTCCTACAATGAGCAGTTCTTC.

The chain joins TRBV6-5 to TRBJ2-7; no clear D gene. CDR1 and CDR2 (germline): MNHEY, SVGAGI. V was clipped by 0 bases and J by 2 bases, with 5 bases between them. The CDR3 covers 13 residues. The CDR3 DNA reads as TGTGCCAGCAGTTACTCACCTACCTACGAGCAGTACTTC. It encodes CASSYSPTYEQYF.

This sequence joins TRBV7-8 and TRBJ1-4; D uncertain. The CDR3 is 17 amino acids. V lost 5 bases and J 0 bases, leaving 16 bases between the germline ends. Looked up from germline, CDR1 is SGHVS and CDR2 is FQNEAQ. The CDR3 region is CASSPEGGWTTNEKLFF. The CDR3 DNA reads as TGTGCCAGCAGCCCAGAAGGAGGCTGGACAACTAATGAAAAACTGTTTTTT.

The chain couples TRBV15 to TRBJ2-1; TRBD2 agrees at 7 bases. The length of the CDR3 is 15 residues. V lost 0 bases and J lost 2; bases outside the gene matches: 1. Per the germline V gene, CDR1 is LNHNV and CDR2 is YYDKDF (reference sequence). The CDR3 here is CATSRDRGAYNEQFF. The CDR3 nucleotides read TGTGCCACCAGCAGAGATCGGGGGGCCTACAATGAGCAGTTCTTC.

The rearrangement uses TRBV2 and TRBJ1-1, with D possibly TRBD1 on 5 matching bases. V lost 5 bases to trimming and J lost 1 base, with 8 bases between them. CDR3 length: 13 residues. Germline V gene lookup returns CDR1 SNHLY and CDR2 FYNNEI. For the CDR3, the DNA is TGTGCCAGCAGTTCCAGGGAGAACACTGAAGCTTTCTTT. It is translated as CASSSRENTEAFF.

This chain uses TRBV6-5 with TRBJ1-1; 8 bases map to TRBD1. V gave up 7 bases and J gave up 4 bases; unmatched junction bases: 8. The CDR3 length is 14 residues. Germline CDR1 reads MNHEY; CDR2 reads SVGAGI. The CDR3 bases are TGTGCCAGCATAACAGGGGGATCCAGCACTGAAGCTTTCTTT. Encoded protein: CASITGGSSTEAFF.

The genes are TRBV5-4 and TRBJ2-7; D possibly corresponds to TRBD2 (6 bases). The V end lost 5 bases, the J end lost 2 bases, and 14 bases lay between the germline ends. The CDR3 has 14 amino acids. In germline, CDR1 is SGHNT, CDR2 YYREEE (reference sequence). The CDR3 loop is CASRGGGSPYEQYF. CDR3 sequence (DNA): TGTGCCAGCAGGGGTGGGGGGTCCCCCTACGAGCAGTACTTC.

The J gene is TRBJ2-5, the V gene TRBV7-2; 9 bases are a match to TRBD2. Germline assignment: CDR1 SGHTA and CDR2 FQGNSA. Unmatched junction bases numbered 14, after V lost 5 bases and J lost 7 bases. This CDR3 is built from 16 residues. This CDR3 reads CASSPTSGGTQGTQYF. In DNA form, the CDR3 reads TGTGCCAGCAGCCCGACCAGCGGGGGGACCCAGGGGACCCAGTACTTC.

The chain uses TRBV5-6 and TRBJ2-5, with a weak D call TRBD2 (6 bases). CDR1 SGHDT and CDR2 YYEEEE come from the germline V gene. Trimming pared 0 bases from V and 4 bases from J, leaving 13 bases between. CDR3 length: 15 residues. CDR3 loop: CASSLADGGGETQYF. CDR3 DNA: TGTGCCAGCAGCTTGGCCGACGGGGGTGGAGAGACCCAGTACTTC.